This TCR beta chain was sequenced for a study of T cell responses to AZD1222 COVID-19 vaccine. The repertoire was sequenced with immunoSEQ multiplex PCR; TCRdb's copy has only in-frame clones and lacks some. The sample carries more than 85,000 clones, around 81% recorded once. The junction had 5 bases not matched to a gene; V was cut back by 5 bases and J by 0 bases. CDR1 is SGHTA, CDR2 FQGNSA, per germline. The CDR3 extends over 17 amino acids. The source of this sequence is an adult in good health. This sequence joins TRBV7-2 and TRBJ1-6, with TRBD1 matching over 9 bases. The sample consisted of peripheral blood, taken on day 0 of AZD1222 vaccination. This chain's CDR3 is CASSDRTGVSYNSPLHF. The CDR3 DNA sequence: TGTGCCAGCAGCGATAGGACAGGGGTCTCCTATAATTCACCCCTCCACTTT. The full variable domain, its missing parts supplied by reference TRBV7-2 and TRBJ1-6, is GAGVSQSPSNKVTEKGKDVELRCDPISGHTALYWYRQSLGQGLEFLIYFQGNSAPDKSGLPSDRFSAERTGGSVSTLTIQRTQQEDSAVYLCASSDRTGVSYNSPLHFGNGTRLTVT.